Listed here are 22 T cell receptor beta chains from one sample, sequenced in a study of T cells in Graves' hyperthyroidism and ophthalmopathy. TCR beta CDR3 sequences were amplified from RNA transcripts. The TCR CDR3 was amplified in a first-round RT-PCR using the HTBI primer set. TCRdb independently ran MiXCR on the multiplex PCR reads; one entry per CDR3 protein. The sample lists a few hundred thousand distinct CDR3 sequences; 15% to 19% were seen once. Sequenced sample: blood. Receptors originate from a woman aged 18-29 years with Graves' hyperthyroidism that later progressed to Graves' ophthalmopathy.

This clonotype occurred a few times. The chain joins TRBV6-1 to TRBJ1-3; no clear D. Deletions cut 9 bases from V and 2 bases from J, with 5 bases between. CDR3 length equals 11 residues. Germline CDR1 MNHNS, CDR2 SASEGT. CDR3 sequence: CASYTGNTIYF. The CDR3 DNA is TGTGCCAGTTATACTGGAAACACCATATATTTT.

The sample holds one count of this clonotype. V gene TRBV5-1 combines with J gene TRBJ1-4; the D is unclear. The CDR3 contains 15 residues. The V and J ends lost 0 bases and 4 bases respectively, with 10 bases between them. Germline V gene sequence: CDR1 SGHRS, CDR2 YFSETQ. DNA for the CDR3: TGCGCCAGCAGCTTGGCGGGGAGATATAATGAAAAACTGTTTTTT. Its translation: CASSLAGRYNEKLFF.

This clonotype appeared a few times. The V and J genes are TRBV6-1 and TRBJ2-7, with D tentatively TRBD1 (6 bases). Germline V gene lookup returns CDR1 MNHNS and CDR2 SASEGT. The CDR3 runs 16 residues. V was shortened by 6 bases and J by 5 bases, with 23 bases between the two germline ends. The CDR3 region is CASRGLEDRFSDEQYF. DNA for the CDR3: TGTGCCAGCAGAGGATTAGAAGACAGGTTTTCTGACGAGCAGTACTTC.

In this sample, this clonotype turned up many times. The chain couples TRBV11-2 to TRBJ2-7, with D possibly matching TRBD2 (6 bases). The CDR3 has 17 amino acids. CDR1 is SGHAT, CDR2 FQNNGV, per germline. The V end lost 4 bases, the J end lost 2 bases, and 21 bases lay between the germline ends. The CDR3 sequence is CASSSFGTHPTPYEQYF. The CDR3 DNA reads TGTGCCAGCAGCTCTTTTGGGACTCACCCAACACCCTACGAGCAGTACTTC.

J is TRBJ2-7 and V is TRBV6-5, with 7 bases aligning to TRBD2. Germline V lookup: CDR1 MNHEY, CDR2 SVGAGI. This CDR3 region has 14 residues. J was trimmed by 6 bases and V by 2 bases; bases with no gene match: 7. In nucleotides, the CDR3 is TGTGCCAGCAGTTACGCGGGAGCATTCGGCGAGCAGTACTTC. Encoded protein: CASSYAGAFGEQYF.

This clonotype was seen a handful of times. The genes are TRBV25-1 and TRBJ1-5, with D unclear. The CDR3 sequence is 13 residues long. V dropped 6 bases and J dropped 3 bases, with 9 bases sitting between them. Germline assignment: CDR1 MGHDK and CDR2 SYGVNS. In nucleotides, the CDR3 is TGTGCCAGCAGCGAGAGTTTCAATCAGCCCCAGCATTTT. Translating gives CASSESFNQPQHF.

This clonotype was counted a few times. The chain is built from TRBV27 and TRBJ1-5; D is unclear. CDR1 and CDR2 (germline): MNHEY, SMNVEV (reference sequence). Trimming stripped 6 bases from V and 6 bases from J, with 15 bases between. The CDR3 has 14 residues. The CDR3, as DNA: TGTGCCAGCAGGAAAGGGAAAGGATTTCAGCCCCAGCATTTT. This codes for CASRKGKGFQPQHF.

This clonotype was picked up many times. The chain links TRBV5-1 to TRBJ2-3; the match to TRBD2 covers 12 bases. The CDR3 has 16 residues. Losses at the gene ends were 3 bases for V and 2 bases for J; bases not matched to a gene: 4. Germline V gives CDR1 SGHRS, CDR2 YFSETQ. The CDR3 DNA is TGCGCCAGCAGCTCCAGACTAGCGGGAGCCACAGATACGCAGTATTTT. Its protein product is CASSSRLAGATDTQYF.

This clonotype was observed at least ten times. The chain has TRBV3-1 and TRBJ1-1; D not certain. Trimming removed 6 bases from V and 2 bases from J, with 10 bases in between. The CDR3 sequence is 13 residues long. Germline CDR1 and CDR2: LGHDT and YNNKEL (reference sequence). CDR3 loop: CASSGYTNTEAFF. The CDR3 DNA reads TGTGCCAGCAGTGGGTACACTAACACTGAAGCTTTCTTT.

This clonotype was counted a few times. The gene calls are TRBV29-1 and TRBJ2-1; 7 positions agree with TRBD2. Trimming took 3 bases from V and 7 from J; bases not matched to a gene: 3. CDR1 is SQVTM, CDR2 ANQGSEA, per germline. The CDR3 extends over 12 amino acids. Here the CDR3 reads CSVEGGGNEQFF. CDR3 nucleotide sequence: TGCAGCGTTGAGGGGGGGGGGAATGAGCAGTTCTTC.

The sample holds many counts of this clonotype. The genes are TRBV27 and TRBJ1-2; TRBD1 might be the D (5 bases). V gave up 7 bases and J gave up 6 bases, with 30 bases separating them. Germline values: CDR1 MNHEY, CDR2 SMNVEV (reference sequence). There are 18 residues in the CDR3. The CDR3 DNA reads TGTGCCAGCACCTCTCGTCCCCCAAAAGAAGGGGCAGTGCATGGCTACACCTTC. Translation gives CASTSRPPKEGAVHGYTF.

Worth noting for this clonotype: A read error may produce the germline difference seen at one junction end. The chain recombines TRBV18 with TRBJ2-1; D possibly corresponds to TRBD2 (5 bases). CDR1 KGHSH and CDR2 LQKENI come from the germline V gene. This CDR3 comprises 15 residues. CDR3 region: CASSPLGGSYNEHFF. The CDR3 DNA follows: TGTGCCAGCTCACCACTGGGTGGGAGCTACAATGAGCACTTCTTC.

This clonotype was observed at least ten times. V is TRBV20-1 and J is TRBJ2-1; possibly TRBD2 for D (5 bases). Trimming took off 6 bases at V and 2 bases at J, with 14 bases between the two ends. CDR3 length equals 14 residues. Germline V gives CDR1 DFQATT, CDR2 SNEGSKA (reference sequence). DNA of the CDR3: TGCAGTGCCACCGACTACTTCACCTACAATGAGCAGTTCTTC. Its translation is CSATDYFTYNEQFF.

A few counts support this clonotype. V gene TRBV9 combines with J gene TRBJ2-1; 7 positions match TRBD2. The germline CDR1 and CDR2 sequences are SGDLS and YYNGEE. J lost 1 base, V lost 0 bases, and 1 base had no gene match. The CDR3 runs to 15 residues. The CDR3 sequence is CASSVVAGSYNEQFF. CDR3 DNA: TGTGCCAGCAGCGTAGTAGCGGGTTCCTACAATGAGCAGTTCTTC.

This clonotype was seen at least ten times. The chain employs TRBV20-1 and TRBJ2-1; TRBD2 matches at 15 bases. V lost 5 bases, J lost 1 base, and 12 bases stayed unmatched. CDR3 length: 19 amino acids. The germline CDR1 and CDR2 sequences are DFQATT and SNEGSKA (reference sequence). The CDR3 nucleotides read TGCAGTGCTCACGGGACTAGCGGGAGGCCCTACGTATCCTACAATGAGCAGTTCTTC. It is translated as CSAHGTSGRPYVSYNEQFF.

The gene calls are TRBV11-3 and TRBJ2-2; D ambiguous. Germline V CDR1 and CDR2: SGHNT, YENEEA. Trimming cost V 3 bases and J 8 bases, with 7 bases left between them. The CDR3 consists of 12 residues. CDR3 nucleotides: TGTGCCAGCAGCTTTTTCGCGGGGGAGCTGTTTTTT. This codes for CASSFFAGELFF.

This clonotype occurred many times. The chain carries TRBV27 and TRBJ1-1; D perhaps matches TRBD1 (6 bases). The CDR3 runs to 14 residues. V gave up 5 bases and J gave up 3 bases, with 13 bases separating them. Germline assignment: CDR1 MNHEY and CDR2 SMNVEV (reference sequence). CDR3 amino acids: CASSVGSGDTEAFF. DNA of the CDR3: TGTGCCAGCAGTGTCGGATCAGGGGACACTGAAGCTTTCTTT.

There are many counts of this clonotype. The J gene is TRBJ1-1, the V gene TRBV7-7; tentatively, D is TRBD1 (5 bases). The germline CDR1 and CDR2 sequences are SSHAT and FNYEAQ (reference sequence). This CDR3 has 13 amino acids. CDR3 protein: CASVFYSGRVAFF. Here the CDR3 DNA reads TGTGCTAGCGTTTTTTACTCGGGGCGTGTGGCTTTCTTT.

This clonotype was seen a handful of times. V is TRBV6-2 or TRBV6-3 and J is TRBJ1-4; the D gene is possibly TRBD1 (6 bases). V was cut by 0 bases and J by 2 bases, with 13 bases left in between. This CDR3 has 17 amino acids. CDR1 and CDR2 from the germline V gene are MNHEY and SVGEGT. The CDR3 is CASSYSSQGRTNEKLFF. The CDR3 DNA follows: TGTGCCAGCAGTTACTCGTCGCAGGGGAGGACTAATGAAAAACTGTTTTTT.

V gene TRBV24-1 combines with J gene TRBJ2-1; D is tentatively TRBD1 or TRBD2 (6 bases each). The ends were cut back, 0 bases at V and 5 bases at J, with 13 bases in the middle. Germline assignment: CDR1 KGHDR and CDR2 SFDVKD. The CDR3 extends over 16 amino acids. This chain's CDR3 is CATSDLEGGAHNEQFF. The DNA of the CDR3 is TGTGCCACCAGTGATTTGGAGGGGGGCGCCCACAATGAGCAGTTCTTC.

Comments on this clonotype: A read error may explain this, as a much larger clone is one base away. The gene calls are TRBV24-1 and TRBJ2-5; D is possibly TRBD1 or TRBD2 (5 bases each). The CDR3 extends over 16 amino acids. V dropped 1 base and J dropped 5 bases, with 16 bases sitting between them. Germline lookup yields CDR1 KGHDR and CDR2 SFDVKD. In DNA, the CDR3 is TGTGCCACCAGTGATTTCGGGATGGGGCGTCGGGAGACCCAGTACTTC. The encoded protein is CATSDFGMGRRETQYF.

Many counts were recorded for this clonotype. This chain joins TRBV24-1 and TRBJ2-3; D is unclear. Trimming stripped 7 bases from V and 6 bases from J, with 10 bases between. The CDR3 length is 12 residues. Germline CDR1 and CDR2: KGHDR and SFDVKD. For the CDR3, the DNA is TGTGCCACCAGGGGCCTAGGGGATACGCAGTATTTT. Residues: CATRGLGDTQYF.